One and the same sample provided the 11 T cell receptor beta chains below, sequenced in a study of T cell clonality in common variable immunodeficiency. TCRdb keeps only in-frame clones here, not all; method: immunoSEQ multiplex PCR. Listed for the sample are 75,000 to 85,000 clones, none seen a single time. The sample consisted of peripheral blood mononuclear cells. These receptors were obtained from a person aged 18 to 75 in good health.

This clone was seen many times. The observed sequence ends 3 residues before the CDR3 terminus, with the missing tail filled in from the germline J gene. The chain carries TRBV2 and TRBJ2-5; tentatively, D is TRBD1 (5 bases). The V end lost 2 bases, the J end lost 1 base, and 11 bases lay between the germline ends. The CDR3 loop spans 15 amino acids. CDR1 and CDR2 from the germline V gene are SNHLY and FYNNEI. Incomplete CDR3 DNA: TGTGCCAGCAGTGAACTACAGGACCTCCAAGAGACC. Amino acid sequence: CASSELQDLQET. The complete CDR3 reads CASSELQDLQETQYF.

Many counts were recorded for this clone. The chain's CDR3 is CASSERTSGRAEQYF. The sequenced CDR3 bases are TGTGCCAGCAGTGAAAGGACTAGCGGGAGGGCCGAG. V and J are TRBV6-1 and TRBJ2-7; TRBD2 matches at 15 bases. The read terminates 3 residues before the CDR3 end, so the remaining end is supplied by the germline J gene. The V segment lost 2 bases and the J segment 6 bases; nucleotides outside the gene matches: 2. Germline V gene data show CDR1 as MNHNS and CDR2 as SASEGT. CDR3 length: 15 amino acids.

This clone came up many times. Read data end 3 residues before the CDR3 end; the end is taken from the germline J gene. This chain links TRBV6-1 with TRBJ2-7; possible D gene TRBD2, 6 bases. This CDR3 has 15 residues. Per the germline V gene, CDR1 is MNHNS and CDR2 is SASEGT. The germline V and J ends were trimmed by 3 bases and 4 bases, with 16 bases remaining between them. The sequenced CDR3 bases are TGTGCCAGCAGTGATACTTCGGGGGTGAGGTACGAG. Protein: CASSDTSGVRYE. The CDR3 reads in full as CASSDTSGVRYEQYF.

This clone was seen at least ten times. The read ends 3 residues early relative to the CDR3; the germline J gene fills the gap. The chain combines TRBV6-2 or TRBV6-3 with TRBJ2-7; TRBD1 is a possible D gene (6 bases). Germline CDR1 is MNHEY and CDR2 is SVGEGT. V was shortened by 4 bases and J by 5 bases, with 9 bases between the two germline ends. The CDR3 covers 12 residues. This chain's CDR3 is CASSSRQDEQYF. The DNA read from the CDR3 is TGTGCCAGCAGTTCTCGACAGGACGAG.

There are many counts of this clone. The read terminates 3 residues ahead of where the CDR3 ends, so the germline J gene completes it. The genes are TRBV7-9 and TRBJ1-2; 8 nucleotides agree with TRBD1. V trimming: 5 bases; J trimming: 5 bases; junction bases outside the gene matches: 10. Looked up from germline, CDR1 is SEHNR and CDR2 is FQNEAQ (reference sequence). This CDR3 has 15 amino acids. The DNA read from the CDR3 is TGTGCCAGCAGCAACGGACAGGGTACCCGGTATGGC. This translates into CASSNGQGTRYG. The whole CDR3 sequence is CASSNGQGTRYGYTF.

In its sample, this clone was seen many times. The CDR3 protein is CASTPGLAGAVEQFF. CDR3 bases read: TGTGCCAGCACCCCCGGACTAGCGGGAGCCGTTGAG. The gene calls are TRBV12-3 or TRBV12-4 and TRBJ2-1, with TRBD2 matching over 13 bases. Read sequence stops 3 residues before the CDR3 end, and the germline J gene provides the missing end. This CDR3 contains 15 residues. V lost 7 bases and J lost 9; bases outside the gene matches: 9.

This clone was seen many times. The CDR3 end lies 3 residues beyond the end of the read and is filled in from the germline J gene. The chain is built from TRBV20-1 and TRBJ2-1, with 8 nucleotides matching TRBD2. V was pared by 6 bases and J by 7 bases, with 11 bases of the junction left unmatched. From germline, CDR1 is DFQATT and CDR2 SNEGSKA (reference sequence). This CDR3 has 14 amino acids. This CDR3 is CSALGGLGRNEQFF. The sequenced CDR3 bases are TGCAGTGCCCTCGGGGGACTAGGGAGGAATGAG.

This clone appeared many times. Read coverage stops 3 residues before the CDR3 terminus; the germline J gene supplies the remainder. This chain links TRBV28 with TRBJ2-1; 10 nucleotides agree with TRBD2. The CDR3 is 15 amino acids. After removal of 6 bases from V and 1 base from J, the junction contained 3 bases not matched to a gene. CDR1 and CDR2 (germline): MDHEN, SYDVKM. CDR3 DNA (partial): TGTGCCAGCAGACTGACTAGCGGGTCCTACAATGAG. Translated, it gives CASRLTSGSYNE. In full, the CDR3 is CASRLTSGSYNEQFF.

This clone showed up many times. The read stops 3 residues short of the end of the CDR3; the missing end is completed from the germline J gene. The J gene is TRBJ2-3, the V gene TRBV20-1; D not resolved. This CDR3 has 16 residues. Germline CDR1 DFQATT, CDR2 SNEGSKA (reference sequence). The CDR3 region is CSAPAPTDTSGNTQYF. The covered CDR3 bases are TGCAGTGCCCCCGCACCCACAGATACCTCTGGAAACACG.

The table lists this clone with many counts. The read ends 3 residues early relative to the CDR3; the germline J gene fills the gap. The chain combines TRBV7-3 with TRBJ2-1, with D uncertain. Germline CDR1 and CDR2: SGHTA and FQGTGA. The CDR3 is 15 residues long. Trimming shortened V by 2 bases and J by 0 bases, and 8 bases separated the two germline ends. The CDR3 bases that were read are TGTGCCAGCAGCTTACACCCCGGCTCCTACAATGAG. Protein product: CASSLHPGSYNE. The entire CDR3 sequence reads CASSLHPGSYNEQFF.

This clone was seen many times. The missing CDR3 end, 3 residues past where the read stops, is filled in from the germline J gene. The chain recombines TRBV6-2 or TRBV6-3 with TRBJ2-3; no firm D call. The CDR3 consists of 14 residues. Germline V gives CDR1 MNHEY, CDR2 SVGEGT. Trimming took 2 bases from V and 2 from J, leaving 8 bases between them. The CDR3 is CASSYMAATDTQYF. CDR3 DNA, as far as it was read: TGTGCCAGCAGTTACATGGCTGCCACAGATACG.